The 13 T cell receptor beta chains presented below share a single source sample, sequenced in a study of T cells in Graves' hyperthyroidism and ophthalmopathy. The TCR beta CDR3 regions underwent amplification using RNA transcripts as the source. HTBI primers were used for first-round RT-PCR of the TCR CDR3. Via MiXCR, TCRdb re-called the multiplex PCR reads, giving one row per CDR3 protein. This sample carries approximately 400,000 distinct CDR3 sequences, approximately 15% of them seen once, and the ten largest clones take about a quarter. What was sequenced was blood. These receptor sequences come from a woman aged 18-29 years with Graves' hyperthyroidism that later progressed to Graves' ophthalmopathy.

The chain joins TRBV28 to TRBJ1-2; weak D call: TRBD1 (6 bases). The germline V gene encodes CDR1 MDHEN and CDR2 SYDVKM. CDR3 length equals 13 residues. V was pared by 8 bases and J by 4 bases, with 14 bases between. The CDR3 region is CASSGEGRYGYTF. The CDR3 DNA reads TGTGCCAGCTCAGGGGAGGGTCGCTATGGCTACACCTTC.

This clonotype was detected a few times. This chain uses TRBV30 with TRBJ2-5; a weak D match, TRBD1 (7 bases). Germline assignment: CDR1 GTSNPN and CDR2 SVGIG (reference sequence). The CDR3 runs to 19 residues. V shed 4 bases and J shed 6 bases, with 33 bases lying between them. CDR3 in amino acids: CAWTGVRDRAPEGGKTQYF. CDR3 nucleotide sequence: TGTGCCTGGACGGGCGTCCGAGACAGGGCGCCGGAGGGCGGAAAGACCCAGTACTTC.

This clonotype was counted only a few times. V gene TRBV5-6 combines with J gene TRBJ2-1; the match to TRBD2 covers 11 bases. The CDR3 contains 15 residues. Losses at the gene ends were 4 bases for V and 7 bases for J; bases not matched to a gene: 7. Per germline, CDR1 SGHDT and CDR2 YYEEEE. The CDR3 here is CASSGSGRALNEQFF. Here the CDR3 DNA reads TGTGCCAGCAGCGGTAGCGGGAGGGCATTAAATGAGCAGTTCTTC.

The V gene is TRBV30, the J gene TRBJ2-7; D ambiguous. V was cut by 0 bases and J by 0 bases, with 15 bases left in between. From germline, CDR1 is GTSNPN and CDR2 SVGIG (reference sequence). This CDR3 contains 16 residues. CDR3 region: CAWSVNSEWGSYEQYF. The CDR3 DNA reads TGTGCCTGGAGTGTAAACTCGGAGTGGGGCTCCTACGAGCAGTACTTC.

This clonotype was recorded at least ten times. This chain links TRBV10-3 with TRBJ2-1; tentative D call: TRBD1 (6 bases). Trimming removed 7 bases from V and 5 bases from J, with 18 bases in between. This CDR3 has 15 amino acids. The germline V gene encodes CDR1 ENHRY and CDR2 SYGVKD. CDR3 sequence reads: CAIKANTGTHNEQFF. CDR3 nucleotides: TGTGCCATCAAGGCGAATACCGGGACACACAATGAGCAGTTCTTC.

This clonotype occurred a few times. An end of the junction does not agree with germline; a read error may underlie this. The V and J genes are TRBV30 and TRBJ1-5, with D perhaps matching TRBD1 (5 bases). The CDR3 covers 15 residues. The V gene's germline CDR1 is GTSNPN and CDR2 SVGIG (reference sequence). The CDR3 loop reads CAWSVPRQTNQPRHF. The DNA of the CDR3 is TGTGCCTGGAGCGTTCCCCGACAGACCAATCAGCCCCGGCATTTT. Drawing the rest from reference TRBV30 and TRBJ1-5, the complete variable domain is SQTIHQWPATLVQPVGSPLSLECTVEGTSNPNLYWYRQAAGRGLQLLFYSVGIGQISSEVPQNLSASRPQDRQFILSSKKLLLSDSGFYLCAWSVPRQTNQPRHFGDGTRLSIL.

This clonotype has at least ten counts. The chain joins TRBV11-2 to TRBJ2-7; 13 bases are shared with TRBD2. The germline gives CDR1 SGHAT, CDR2 FQNNGV. The CDR3 length is 17 residues. The V gene end was trimmed by 4 bases and the J gene end by 2 bases; junction bases not matched to a gene: 8. The CDR3: CASSSLLGTSGAYEQYF. The DNA for the CDR3 is TGTGCCAGCAGCTCCCTCCTTGGGACTAGCGGGGCCTACGAGCAGTACTTC.

The table lists this clonotype with a few counts. The chain carries TRBV27 and TRBJ1-6; D not resolved. The germline V gene encodes CDR1 MNHEY and CDR2 SMNVEV (reference sequence). Trimming removed 5 bases from V and 3 bases from J, with 11 bases in between. This CDR3 spans 15 amino acids. CDR3 bases: TGTGCCAGCAGTCCCGGAGGCCTCTATAATTCACCCCTCCACTTT. Translation gives CASSPGGLYNSPLHF.

This clonotype was counted many times. The rearrangement uses TRBV7-2 and TRBJ2-3, with 7 bases lining up with TRBD2. The ends lost 4 bases at V and 1 base at J; junction bases unmatched: 8. The CDR3 has 16 residues. The germline CDR1 and CDR2 sequences are SGHTA and FQGNSA. The CDR3 region is CASSSQTSLRTDTQYF. The CDR3 region has the DNA TGTGCCAGCAGCTCTCAGACTAGCCTGCGCACAGATACGCAGTATTTT.

As to this clonotype: A clone one base away is much larger, so this may be a read error. The chain couples TRBV20-1 to TRBJ2-1; D is possibly TRBD1 or TRBD2 (5 bases each). CDR1 is DFQATT, CDR2 SNEGSKA, per germline (reference sequence). The CDR3 consists of 13 residues. The CDR3 region is CGAWGSSYNEQFF. For the CDR3, the DNA is TGCGGTGCGTGGGGGAGCTCCTACAATGAGCAGTTCTTC.

The chain is built from TRBV7-9 and TRBJ2-3; 9 bases fit TRBD2. V was pared by 6 bases and J by 2 bases, with 12 bases of the junction left unmatched. Germline V gene sequence: CDR1 SEHNR, CDR2 FQNEAQ (reference sequence). CDR3 size: 17 residues. The CDR3 sequence: CASRLAGTPWATDTQYF. Written as DNA, the CDR3 is TGTGCCAGCAGGCTAGCGGGGACACCCTGGGCCACAGATACGCAGTATTTT.

This clonotype was seen many times. J is TRBJ2-7 and V is TRBV11-2; D may be TRBD2 (5 bases). The germline CDR1 and CDR2 sequences are SGHAT and FQNNGV. The V gene lost 1 base and the J gene lost 2 bases, with 15 bases spanning the gap. The CDR3 is 16 residues long. The chain's CDR3 is CASSLGVSGSPYEQYF. The CDR3 DNA is TGTGCCAGCAGCTTAGGTGTATCGGGATCCCCCTACGAGCAGTACTTC.

The chain employs TRBV12-3 or TRBV12-4 and TRBJ1-1; D is unresolved. Trimming left V 3 bases short and J 1 base short, with 3 bases between. The CDR3 runs 12 residues. The CDR3 region is CASSFKNTEAFF. CDR3 DNA sequence: TGTGCCAGCAGTTTCAAGAACACTGAAGCTTTCTTT.